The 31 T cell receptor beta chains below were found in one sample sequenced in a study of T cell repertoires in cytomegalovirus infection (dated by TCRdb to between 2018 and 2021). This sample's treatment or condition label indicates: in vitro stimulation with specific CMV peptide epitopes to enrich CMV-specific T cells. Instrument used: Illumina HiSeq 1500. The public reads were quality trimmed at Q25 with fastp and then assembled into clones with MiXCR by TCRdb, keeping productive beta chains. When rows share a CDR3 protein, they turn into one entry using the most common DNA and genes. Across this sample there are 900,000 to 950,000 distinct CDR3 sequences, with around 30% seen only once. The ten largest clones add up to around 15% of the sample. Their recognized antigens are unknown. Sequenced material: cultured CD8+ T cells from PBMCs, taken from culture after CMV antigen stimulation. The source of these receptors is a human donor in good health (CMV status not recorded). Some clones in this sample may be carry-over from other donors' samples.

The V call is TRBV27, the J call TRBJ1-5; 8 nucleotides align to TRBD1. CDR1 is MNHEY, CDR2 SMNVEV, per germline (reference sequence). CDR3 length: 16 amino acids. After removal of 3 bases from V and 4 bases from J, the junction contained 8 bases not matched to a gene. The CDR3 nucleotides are TGTGCCAGCAGTTTGAACAGGGGGAGGGGAAATCAGCCCCAGCATTTT. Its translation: CASSLNRGRGNQPQHF.

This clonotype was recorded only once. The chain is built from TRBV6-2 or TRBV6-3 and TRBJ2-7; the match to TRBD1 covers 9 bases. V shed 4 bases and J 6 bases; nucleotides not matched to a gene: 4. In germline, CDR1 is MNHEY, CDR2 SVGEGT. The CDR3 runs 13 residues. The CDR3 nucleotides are TGTGCCAGCAGTTCACAGGGGGCGGTCGAGCAGTACGTC. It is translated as CASSSQGAVEQYV.

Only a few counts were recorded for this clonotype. The CDR3 sequence is CASSPRGLAGRPGWGYEQYV. DNA for the CDR3: TGCGCCAGCAGCCCCAGGGGGTTAGCGGGGAGACCTGGCTGGGGCTACGAGCAGTACGTC. This rearrangement joins TRBV4-3 to TRBJ2-7, with a tentative D call TRBD2 (8 bases). Between the trimmed V and J ends, which lost 4 bases and 3 bases, there was a span of 31 bases. The CDR3 runs to 20 residues. Germline CDR1 LGHNA, CDR2 YSLEER.

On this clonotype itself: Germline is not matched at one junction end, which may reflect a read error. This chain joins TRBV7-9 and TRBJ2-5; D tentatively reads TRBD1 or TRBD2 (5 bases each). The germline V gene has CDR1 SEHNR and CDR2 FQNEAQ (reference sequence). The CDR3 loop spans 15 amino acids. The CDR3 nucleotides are TGTGCCAACAGCTCCGCTGGGGGAGTCATGGAGACCCAGTACTTC. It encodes CANSSAGGVMETQYF.

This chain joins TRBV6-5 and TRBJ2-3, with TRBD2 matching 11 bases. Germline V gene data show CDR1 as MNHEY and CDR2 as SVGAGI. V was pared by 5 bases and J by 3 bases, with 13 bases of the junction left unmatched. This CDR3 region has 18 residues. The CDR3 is CASSEELGLAGVTDTQYF. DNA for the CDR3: TGTGCCAGCAGTGAAGAACTAGGACTAGCGGGCGTAACAGATACGCAGTATTTT.

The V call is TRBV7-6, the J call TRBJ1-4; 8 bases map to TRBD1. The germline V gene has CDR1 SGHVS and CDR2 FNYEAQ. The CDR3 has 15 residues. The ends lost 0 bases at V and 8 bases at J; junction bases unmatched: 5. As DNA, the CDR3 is TGTGCCAGCAGCTTAGCGCCGGGACAGGTCGAAAAACTGTTTTTT. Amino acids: CASSLAPGQVEKLFF. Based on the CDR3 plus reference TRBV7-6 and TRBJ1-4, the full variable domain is GAGVSQSPRYKVTKRGQDVALRCDPISGHVSLYWYRQALGQGPEFLTYFNYEAQQDKSGLPNDRFSAERPEGSISTLTIQRTEQRDSAMYRCASSLAPGQVEKLFFGSGTQLSVL.

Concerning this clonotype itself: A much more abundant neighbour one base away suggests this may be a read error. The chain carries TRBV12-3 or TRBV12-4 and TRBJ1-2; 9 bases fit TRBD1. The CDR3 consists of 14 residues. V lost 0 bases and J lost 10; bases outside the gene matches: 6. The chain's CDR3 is CASSLAGTGLDYTF. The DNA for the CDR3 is TGTGCCAGCAGTTTAGCGGGGACAGGGCTGGACTACACCTTC.

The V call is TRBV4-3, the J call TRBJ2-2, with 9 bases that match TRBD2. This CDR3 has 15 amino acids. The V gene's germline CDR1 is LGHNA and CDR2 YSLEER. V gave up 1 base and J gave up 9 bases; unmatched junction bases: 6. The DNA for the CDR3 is TGCGCCAGCAGCCAAGTAGGCGGGGGGGCCTGGGAGCTGTTTTTT. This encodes CASSQVGGGAWELFF.

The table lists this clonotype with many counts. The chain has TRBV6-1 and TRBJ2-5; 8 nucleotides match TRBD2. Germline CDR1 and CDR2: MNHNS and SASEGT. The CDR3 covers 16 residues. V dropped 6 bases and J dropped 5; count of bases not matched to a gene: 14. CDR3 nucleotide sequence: TGTGCCAGCAGCCGGGGGGGAGGCCCTGGGAGGGAGACCCAGTACTTC. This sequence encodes CASSRGGGPGRETQYF.

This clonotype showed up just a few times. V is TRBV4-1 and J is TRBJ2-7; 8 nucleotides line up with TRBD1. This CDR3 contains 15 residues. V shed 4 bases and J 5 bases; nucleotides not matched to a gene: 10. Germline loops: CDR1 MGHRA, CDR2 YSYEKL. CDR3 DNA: TGCGCCAGCAGCCGTGACAGGGGCCTACCCGACGAGCAGTACTTC. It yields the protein CASSRDRGLPDEQYF.

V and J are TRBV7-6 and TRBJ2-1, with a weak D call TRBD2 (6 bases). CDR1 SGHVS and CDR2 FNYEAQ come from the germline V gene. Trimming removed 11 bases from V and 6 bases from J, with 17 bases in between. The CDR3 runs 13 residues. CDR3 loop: CASTKGRFNEQFF. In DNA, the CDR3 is TGTGCCTCAACAAAGGGGAGGTTCAATGAGCAGTTCTTC.

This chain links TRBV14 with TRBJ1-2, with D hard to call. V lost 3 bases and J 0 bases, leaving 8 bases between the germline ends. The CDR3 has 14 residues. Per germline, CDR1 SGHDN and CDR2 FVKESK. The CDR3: CASSHFPTNYGYTF. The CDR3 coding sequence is TGTGCCAGCAGCCATTTCCCGACTAACTATGGCTACACCTTC.

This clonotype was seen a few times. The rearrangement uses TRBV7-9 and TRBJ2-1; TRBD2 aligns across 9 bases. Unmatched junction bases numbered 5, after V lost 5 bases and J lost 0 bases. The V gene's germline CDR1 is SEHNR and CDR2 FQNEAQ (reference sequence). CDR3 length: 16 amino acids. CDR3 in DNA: TGTGCCAGCAGCCCGGGACTAGCAATCTCCTACAATGAGCAGTTCTTC. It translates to CASSPGLAISYNEQFF. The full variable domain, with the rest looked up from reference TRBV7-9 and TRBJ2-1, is DTGVSQNPRHKITKRGQNVTFRCDPISEHNRLYWYRQTLGQGPEFLTYFQNEAQLEKSRLLSDRFSAERPKGSFSTLEIQRTEQGDSAMYLCASSPGLAISYNEQFFGPGTRLTVL.

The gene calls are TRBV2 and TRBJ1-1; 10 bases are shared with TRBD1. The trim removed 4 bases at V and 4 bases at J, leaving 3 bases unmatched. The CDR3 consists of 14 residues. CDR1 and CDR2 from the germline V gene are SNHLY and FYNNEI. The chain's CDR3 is CASSGRDRGTEAFF. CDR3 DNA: TGTGCCAGCAGTGGCCGGGACAGGGGCACTGAAGCTTTCTTT. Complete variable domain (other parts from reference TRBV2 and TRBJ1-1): EPEVTQTPSHQVTQMGQEVILRCVPISNHLYFYWYRQILGQKVEFLVSFYNNEISEKSEIFDDQFSVERPDGSNFTLKIRSTKLEDSAMYFCASSGRDRGTEAFFGQGTRLTVV.

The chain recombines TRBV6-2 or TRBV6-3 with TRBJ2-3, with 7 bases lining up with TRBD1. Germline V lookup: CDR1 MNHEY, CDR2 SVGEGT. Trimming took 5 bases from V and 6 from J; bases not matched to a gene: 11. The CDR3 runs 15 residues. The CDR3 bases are TGTGCCAGCAGTCCCCTACAGGGGTCGACCGATACGCAGTATTTT. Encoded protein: CASSPLQGSTDTQYF.

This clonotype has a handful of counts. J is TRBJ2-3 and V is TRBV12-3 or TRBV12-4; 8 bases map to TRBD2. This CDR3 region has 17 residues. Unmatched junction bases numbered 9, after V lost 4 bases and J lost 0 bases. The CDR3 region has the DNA TGTGCCAGCAGTTCACTCGCGGGGGGCGCTAGCACAGATACGCAGTATTTT. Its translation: CASSSLAGGASTDTQYF.

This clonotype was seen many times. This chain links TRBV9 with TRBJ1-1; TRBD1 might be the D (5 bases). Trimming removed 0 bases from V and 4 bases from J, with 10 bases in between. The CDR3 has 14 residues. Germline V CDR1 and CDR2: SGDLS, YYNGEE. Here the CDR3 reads CASSVAQTGTEAFF. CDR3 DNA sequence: TGTGCCAGCAGCGTAGCTCAAACAGGCACTGAAGCTTTCTTT.

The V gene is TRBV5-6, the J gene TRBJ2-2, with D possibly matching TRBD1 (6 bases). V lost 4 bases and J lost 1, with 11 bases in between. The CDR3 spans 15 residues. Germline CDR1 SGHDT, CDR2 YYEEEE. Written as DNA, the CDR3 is TGTGCCAGCAGCGGGGGACAACTGAACACCGGGGAGCTGTTTTTT. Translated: CASSGGQLNTGELFF. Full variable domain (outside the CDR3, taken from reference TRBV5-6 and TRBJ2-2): DAGVTQSPTHLIKTRGQQVTLRCSPKSGHDTVSWYQQALGQGPQFIFQYYEEEERQRGNFPDRFSGHQFPNYSSELNVNALLLGDSALYLCASSGGQLNTGELFFGEGSRLTVL.

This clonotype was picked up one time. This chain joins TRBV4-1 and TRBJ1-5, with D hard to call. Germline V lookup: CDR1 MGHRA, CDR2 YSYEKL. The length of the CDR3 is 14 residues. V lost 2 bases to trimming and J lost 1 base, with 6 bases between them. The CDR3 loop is CASSQFLSNQPQHF. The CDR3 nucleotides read TGCGCCAGCAGCCAATTCCTGAGCAATCAGCCCCAGCATTTT.

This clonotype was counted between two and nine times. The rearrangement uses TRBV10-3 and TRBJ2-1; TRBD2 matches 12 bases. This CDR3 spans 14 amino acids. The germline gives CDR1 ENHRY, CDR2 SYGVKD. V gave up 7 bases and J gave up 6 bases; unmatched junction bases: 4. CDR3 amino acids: CAITSGGASNEQFF. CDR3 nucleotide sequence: TGTGCCATCACTAGCGGGGGGGCGAGCAATGAGCAGTTCTTC.

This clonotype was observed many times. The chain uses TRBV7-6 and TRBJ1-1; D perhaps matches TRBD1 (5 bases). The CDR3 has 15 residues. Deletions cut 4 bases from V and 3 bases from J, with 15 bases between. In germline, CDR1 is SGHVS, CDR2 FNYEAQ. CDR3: CASSSPQGGDTEAFF. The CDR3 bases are TGTGCCAGCAGCTCCCCTCAGGGTGGAGACACTGAAGCTTTCTTT.

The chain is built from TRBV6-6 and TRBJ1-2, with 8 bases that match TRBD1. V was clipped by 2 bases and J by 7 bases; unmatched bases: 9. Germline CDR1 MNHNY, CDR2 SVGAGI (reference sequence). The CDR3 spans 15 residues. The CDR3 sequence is CASSYPGQGKGGYTF. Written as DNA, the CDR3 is TGTGCCAGCAGTTACCCTGGACAGGGAAAGGGTGGCTACACCTTC.

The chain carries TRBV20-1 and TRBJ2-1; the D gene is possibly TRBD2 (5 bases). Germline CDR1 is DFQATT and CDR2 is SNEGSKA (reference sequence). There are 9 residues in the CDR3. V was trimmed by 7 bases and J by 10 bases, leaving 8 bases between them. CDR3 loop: CSGTREQFF. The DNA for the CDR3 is TGCAGTGGCACTAGGGAGCAGTTCTTC.

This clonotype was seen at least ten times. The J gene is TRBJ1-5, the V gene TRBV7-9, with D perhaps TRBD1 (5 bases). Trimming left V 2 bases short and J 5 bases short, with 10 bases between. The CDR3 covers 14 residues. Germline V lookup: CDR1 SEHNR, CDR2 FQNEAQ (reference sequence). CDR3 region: CASSLIGGDQPQHF. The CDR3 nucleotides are TGTGCCAGCAGCTTAATTGGAGGGGATCAGCCCCAGCATTTT.

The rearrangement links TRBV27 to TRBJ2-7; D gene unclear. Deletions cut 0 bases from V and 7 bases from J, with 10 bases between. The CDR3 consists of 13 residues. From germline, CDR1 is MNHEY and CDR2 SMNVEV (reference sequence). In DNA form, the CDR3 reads TGTGCCAGCAGTTTATCAGGGTCGGTAGAGCAGTACTTC. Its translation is CASSLSGSVEQYF.

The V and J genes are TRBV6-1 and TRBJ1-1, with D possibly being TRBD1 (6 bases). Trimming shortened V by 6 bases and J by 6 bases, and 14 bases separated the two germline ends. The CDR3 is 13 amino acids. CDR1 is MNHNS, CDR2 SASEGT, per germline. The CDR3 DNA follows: TGTGCCAGCAGGGATACAGGGTACTCTGAAGCTTTCTTT. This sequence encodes CASRDTGYSEAFF.

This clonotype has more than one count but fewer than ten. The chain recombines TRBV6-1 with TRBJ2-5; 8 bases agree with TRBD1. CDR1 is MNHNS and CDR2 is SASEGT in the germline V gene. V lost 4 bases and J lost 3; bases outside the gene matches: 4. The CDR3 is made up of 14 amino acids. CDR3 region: CASSAPGQEETQYF. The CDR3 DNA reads TGTGCCAGCAGTGCTCCGGGACAGGAAGAGACCCAGTACTTC.

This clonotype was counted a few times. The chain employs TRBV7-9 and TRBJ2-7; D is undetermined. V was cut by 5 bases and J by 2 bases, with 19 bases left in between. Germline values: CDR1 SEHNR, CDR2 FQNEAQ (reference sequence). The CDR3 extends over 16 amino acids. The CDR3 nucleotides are TGTGCCAGCAGCGCCAGTGACGGCCAGCGCCCCTACGAGCAGTACTTC. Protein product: CASSASDGQRPYEQYF.

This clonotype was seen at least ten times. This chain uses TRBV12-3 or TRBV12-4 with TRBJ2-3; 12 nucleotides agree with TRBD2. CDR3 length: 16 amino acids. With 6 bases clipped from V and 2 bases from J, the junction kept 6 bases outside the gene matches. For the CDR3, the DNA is TGTGCCAGCAGCCGCGCTAGCGGGGGGGCCACAGATACGCAGTATTTT. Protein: CASSRASGGATDTQYF.

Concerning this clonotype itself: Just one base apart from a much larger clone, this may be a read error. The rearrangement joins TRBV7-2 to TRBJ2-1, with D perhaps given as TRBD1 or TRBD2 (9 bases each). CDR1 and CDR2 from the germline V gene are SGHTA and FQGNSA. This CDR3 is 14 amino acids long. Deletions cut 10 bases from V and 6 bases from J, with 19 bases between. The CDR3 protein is CANRGRGGSNEQFF. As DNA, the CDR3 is TGTGCCAACAGGGGGCGGGGGGGCAGCAATGAGCAGTTCTTC.

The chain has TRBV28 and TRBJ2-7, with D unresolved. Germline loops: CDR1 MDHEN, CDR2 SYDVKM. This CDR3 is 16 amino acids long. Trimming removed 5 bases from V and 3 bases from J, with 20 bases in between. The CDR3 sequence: CASSPPLDVSNYEQYV. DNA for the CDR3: TGTGCCAGCAGTCCCCCTTTGGACGTTTCGAACTACGAGCAGTACGTC.